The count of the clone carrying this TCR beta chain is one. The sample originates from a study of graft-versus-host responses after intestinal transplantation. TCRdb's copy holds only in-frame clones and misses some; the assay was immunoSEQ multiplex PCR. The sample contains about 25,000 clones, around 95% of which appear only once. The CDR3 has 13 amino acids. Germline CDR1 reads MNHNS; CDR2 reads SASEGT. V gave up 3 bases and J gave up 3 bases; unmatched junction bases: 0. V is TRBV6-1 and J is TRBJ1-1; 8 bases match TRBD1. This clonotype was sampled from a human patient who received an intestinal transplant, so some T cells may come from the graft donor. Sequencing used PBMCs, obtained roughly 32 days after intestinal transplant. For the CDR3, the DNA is TGTGCCAGCAGTGACAGGGGGCACACTGAAGCTTTCTTT. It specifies CASSDRGHTEAFF.